The T cell receptor (beta chain) described here comes from a study of blood T cell repertoires in COVID-19. Study information: The cDNA or gDNA used as material had been derived from T cells, B-cell-depleted T cells, or PBMCs.

Germline CDR1 and CDR2: SGHTA and FQGNSA. The V end was cut by 0 bases, the J end by 7 bases, with 12 bases between. The CDR3 totals 15 residues. The data were produced by immunoSEQ multiplex PCR, yet TCRdb's version contains in-frame clones alone and is incomplete. Of 130,000 or so clones detected, under 90% appear once; the ten largest clones hold 10% to 15%. The chain employs TRBV7-2 and TRBJ2-2, with D perhaps matching TRBD2 (7 bases). The sample was peripheral blood. The sequence came from a woman in her sixties with acute or convalescent COVID-19. The DNA for the CDR3 is TGTGCCAGCAGCTTAGCGGGGGGGCTCGTCGGGGAGCTGTTTTTT. It specifies CASSLAGGLVGELFF. Supplemented by reference TRBV7-2 and TRBJ2-2, the full variable domain reads GAGVSQSPSNKVTEKGKDVELRCDPISGHTALYWYRQSLGQGLEFLIYFQGNSAPDKSGLPSDRFSAERTGGSVSTLTIQRTQQEDSAVYLCASSLAGGLVGELFFGEGSRLTVL.